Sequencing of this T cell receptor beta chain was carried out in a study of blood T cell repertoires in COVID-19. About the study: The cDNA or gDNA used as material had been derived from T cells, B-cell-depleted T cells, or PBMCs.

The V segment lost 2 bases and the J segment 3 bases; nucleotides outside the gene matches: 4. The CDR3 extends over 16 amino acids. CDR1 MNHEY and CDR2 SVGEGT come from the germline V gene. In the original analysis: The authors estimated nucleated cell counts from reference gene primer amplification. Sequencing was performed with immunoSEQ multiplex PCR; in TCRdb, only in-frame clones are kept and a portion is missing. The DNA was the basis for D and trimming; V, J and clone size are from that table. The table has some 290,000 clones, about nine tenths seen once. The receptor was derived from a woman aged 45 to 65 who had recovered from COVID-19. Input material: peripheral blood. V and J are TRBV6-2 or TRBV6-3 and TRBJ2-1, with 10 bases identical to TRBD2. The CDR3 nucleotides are TGTGCCAGCAGTTACCCCAGCGGGGGGGGCTACAATGAGCAGTTCTTC. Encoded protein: CASSYPSGGGYNEQFF.